Following are 16 T cell receptor beta chains from one sample sequenced in a study of siplizumab effects on memory and regulatory T cells. Produced via immunoSEQ multiplex PCR; TCRdb's table is partial and in-frame only. The sample lists about 91,000 clones, approximately 93% occurring once. Sequencing used CD8+ T cells sorted from blood. Receptor source: a human donor in good health.

The chain is built from TRBV9 and TRBJ2-7; TRBD1 aligns across 9 bases. With V trimmed by 3 bases and J by 1 base, 2 bases remained unmatched. The CDR3 has 14 residues. Germline lookup yields CDR1 SGDLS and CDR2 YYNGEE. The CDR3: CASSATGGSYEQYF. In nucleotides, the CDR3 is TGTGCCAGCAGCGCGACAGGGGGATCCTACGAGCAGTACTTC.

The rearrangement uses TRBV2 and TRBJ2-2; TRBD1 matches 9 bases. The CDR3 runs 15 residues. From germline, CDR1 is SNHLY and CDR2 FYNNEI. With 9 bases clipped from V and 3 bases from J, the junction kept 8 bases outside the gene matches. CDR3 coding DNA: TGTGCCAGGAGCCGGGACAGGGAGGACACCGGGGAGCTGTTTTTT. The encoded protein is CARSRDREDTGELFF.

V and J are TRBV2 and TRBJ2-7; D remains ambiguous. V shed 3 bases and J shed 3 bases, with 6 bases lying between them. CDR3 length equals 12 residues. Germline lookup yields CDR1 SNHLY and CDR2 FYNNEI. The chain's CDR3 is CASSDLGYEQYF. For the CDR3, the DNA is TGTGCCAGCAGTGATCTCGGCTACGAGCAGTACTTC.

The chain links TRBV18 to TRBJ1-3; TRBD1 is a possible D gene (6 bases). This CDR3 is 15 amino acids long. Trimming stripped 3 bases from V and 0 bases from J, with 9 bases between. Germline V gene sequence: CDR1 KGHSH, CDR2 LQKENI. The CDR3 nucleotides are TGTGCCAGCTCACCGTCAGGGGCCTCTGGAAACACCATATATTTT. Translating it yields CASSPSGASGNTIYF.

The rearrangement joins TRBV30 to TRBJ2-1, with TRBD2 as a possible D gene (7 bases). Deletions cut 2 bases from V and 10 bases from J, with 15 bases between. Germline CDR1 GTSNPN, CDR2 SVGIG (reference sequence). CDR3 length: 13 amino acids. CDR3 sequence: CAWSLGGGGEQFF. CDR3 sequence (DNA): TGTGCCTGGAGTCTGGGGGGAGGGGGAGAGCAGTTCTTC.

This rearrangement joins TRBV30 to TRBJ1-1; no reliable D call. The CDR3 is 13 residues long. Trimming left V 5 bases short and J 0 bases short, with 10 bases between. CDR1 GTSNPN and CDR2 SVGIG come from the germline V gene (reference sequence). CDR3 in amino acids: CAWQVNMNTEAFF. CDR3 nucleotide sequence: TGTGCCTGGCAAGTTAACATGAACACTGAAGCTTTCTTT.

This rearrangement joins TRBV9 to TRBJ2-1; 9 positions match TRBD2. V trimming: 0 bases; J trimming: 0 bases; junction bases outside the gene matches: 4. CDR1 is SGDLS, CDR2 YYNGEE, per germline. This CDR3 region has 17 residues. CDR3 DNA sequence: TGTGCCAGCAGCGTAGTGGCTAGCGGGACCTCCTACAATGAGCAGTTCTTC. Translating gives CASSVVASGTSYNEQFF.

CDR3 region: CASSYGQGGAYEQYF. The CDR3 nucleotides are TGTGCCAGCAGCTACGGACAGGGTGGGGCCTACGAGCAGTACTTC. V is TRBV5-4 and J is TRBJ2-7, with TRBD1 matching 8 bases. The ends lost 3 bases at V and 2 bases at J; junction bases unmatched: 7. The length of the CDR3 is 15 residues. Germline V gives CDR1 SGHNT, CDR2 YYREEE (reference sequence).

The V call is TRBV2, the J call TRBJ1-5; TRBD1 matches 10 bases. Germline V gene lookup returns CDR1 SNHLY and CDR2 FYNNEI. The CDR3 consists of 14 residues. V shed 6 bases and J 6 bases; nucleotides not matched to a gene: 5. CDR3 DNA: TGTGCCAGCAGCGAGACAGGGGGCGGTCAGCCCCAGCATTTT. This sequence encodes CASSETGGGQPQHF. Full variable domain (rest looked up from reference TRBV2 and TRBJ1-5): EPEVTQTPSHQVTQMGQEVILRCVPISNHLYFYWYRQILGQKVEFLVSFYNNEISEKSEIFDDQFSVERPDGSNFTLKIRSTKLEDSAMYFCASSETGGGQPQHFGDGTRLSIL.

The CDR3 sequence: CASPQGGDDEQFF. The CDR3 coding sequence is TGTGCCAGCCCTCAGGGTGGAGACGATGAGCAGTTCTTC. The chain combines TRBV7-9 with TRBJ2-1; D may be TRBD1 (5 bases). V was clipped by 8 bases and J by 8 bases, with 16 bases between them. Germline values: CDR1 SEHNR, CDR2 FQNEAQ (reference sequence). This CDR3 is built from 13 residues. Filled out from reference TRBV7-9 and TRBJ2-1, the complete variable domain reads DTGVSQNPRHKITKRGQNVTFRCDPISEHNRLYWYRQTLGQGPEFLTYFQNEAQLEKSRLLSDRFSAERPKGSFSTLEIQRTEQGDSAMYLCASPQGGDDEQFFGPGTRLTVL.

The rearrangement links TRBV20-1 to TRBJ1-1; the D is unclear. The CDR3 consists of 11 residues. The V gene lost 2 bases and the J gene lost 4 bases, with 5 bases spanning the gap. The germline CDR1 and CDR2 sequences are DFQATT and SNEGSKA (reference sequence). As DNA, the CDR3 is TGCAGTGCTAGATGGGGCACTGAAGCTTTCTTT. This codes for CSARWGTEAFF.

This chain joins TRBV14 and TRBJ2-1, with 7 bases that match TRBD2. In germline, CDR1 is SGHDN, CDR2 FVKESK. This CDR3 spans 15 amino acids. With V trimmed by 1 base and J by 4 bases, 4 bases remained unmatched. The CDR3 DNA reads as TGTGCCAGCAGCCAAGGAGAGCGGGGATACAATGAGCAGTTCTTC. Its translation is CASSQGERGYNEQFF.

This chain uses TRBV15 with TRBJ2-1; 10 bases are a match to TRBD2. V shed 3 bases and J 2 bases; nucleotides not matched to a gene: 10. The V gene's germline CDR1 is LNHNV and CDR2 YYDKDF (reference sequence). The CDR3 is made up of 18 amino acids. The DNA for the CDR3 is TGTGCCACCAGCAGCCCAAGCGGGAGGGCCAAGGCCTACAATGAGCAGTTCTTC. Residues: CATSSPSGRAKAYNEQFF.

The chain carries TRBV9 and TRBJ2-1; possibly TRBD1 for D (5 bases). There are 16 residues in the CDR3. Germline CDR1 is SGDLS and CDR2 is YYNGEE. Deletions cut 2 bases from V and 4 bases from J, with 16 bases between. CDR3 region: CASSVDGPGKYNEQFF. The CDR3 DNA is TGTGCCAGCAGCGTTGATGGCCCAGGGAAATACAATGAGCAGTTCTTC.

This clone occurred once. The rearrangement links TRBV10-3 to TRBJ2-7; 11 bases match TRBD1. The CDR3 loop spans 15 amino acids. Germline V gene lookup returns CDR1 ENHRY and CDR2 SYGVKD. V trimming: 2 bases; J trimming: 4 bases; junction bases outside the gene matches: 4. The CDR3 loop reads CAISEPGQGGYEQYF. The CDR3 nucleotides read TGTGCCATCAGTGAGCCGGGACAGGGGGGTTACGAGCAGTACTTC.

This chain joins TRBV15 and TRBJ2-7, with 8 bases matching TRBD2. CDR3 length equals 15 residues. Germline trimming cut 1 base from V and 8 bases from J; bases unmatched to any gene: 10. Germline V CDR1 and CDR2: LNHNV, YYDKDF (reference sequence). CDR3 sequence reads: CATSRVASGSLQQYF. The CDR3 bases are TGTGCCACCAGCAGAGTGGCCAGCGGGAGCCTGCAGCAGTACTTC.